This entry concerns a single TCR beta chain. Its antigen is currently unknown. Germline is not matched at one junction end, which may reflect a read error. This CDR3 is built from 15 residues. Looked up from germline, CDR1 is LNHDA and CDR2 is SQIVND (reference sequence). These data come from a study of T-cell memory formation after mild COVID-19. Broader study findings: While clones contracting from day 15 to 85 were balanced between CD4 and CD8, later expanders leaned CD4+.

One entry per CDR3 protein results from TCRdb running MiXCR on the 5' RACE reads. The profile shows hundreds of thousands of distinct CDR3 sequences, around 18% of them singletons. The V and J genes are TRBV19 and TRBJ2-6, with unresolved D. The source material was PBMCs or a T cell subset sorted from them (not recorded which). This sequence was found in an adult woman who had mild COVID-19 (a few samples of this study predate the infection). Cell type and time point are not known. CDR3 sequence: CARSIDVSGANVLTF. The CDR3 DNA sequence: TGTGCCAGGAGTATAGACGTATCTGGGGCCAACGTCCTGACTTTC.